The clone carrying this TCR beta chain has ten or more counts. Its antigen is as yet unknown. This sample is drawn from a study of blood T cells in healthy people across ages. Findings and caveats of the study: In older individuals, TCR beta diversity per million T cells was lower, falling roughly linearly with age.

This CDR3 contains 15 residues. The germline CDR1 and CDR2 sequences are SGHAT and FQNNGV. V gave up 1 base and J gave up 2 bases, with 11 bases separating them. With a J-beta primer mix and a sample-barcoded 5' primer, a second PCR ran about 7 to 12 cycles. One entry per CDR3 protein, called by TCRdb with MiXCR from the 5' RACE reads. The sample carries about 970,000 distinct CDR3 sequences, roughly half recorded once. The sequence came from a woman aged 60-70 years in good health. This chain joins TRBV11-2 and TRBJ1-1, with a weak D call TRBD1 (5 bases). The sequenced sample was blood. The CDR3: CASSLVSGTNTEAFF. CDR3 nucleotide sequence: TGTGCCAGCAGCTTAGTATCAGGGACTAACACTGAAGCTTTCTTT.